This T cell receptor beta chain is from a study of T-cell reconstitution after alpha-beta-depleted transplantation in children. This clonotype was picked up a small number of times. Unique molecular identifiers were used to barcode this TCRbeta library. Using its own MiXCR run on the PCR reads, TCRdb lists one record per CDR3 protein. The table lists about a million distinct CDR3 sequences, roughly 29% of them singletons. The sequence derives from a boy in the first two years of life who had a stem cell transplant for SCID, so the T cells may come from the graft donor. The source material was PBMCs, mostly from graft donor cells, sampled 360 days after TCRalphabeta/CD19-depleted stem cell transplant.

The CDR3 sequence: CSARGRQSGANVLTF. In nucleotides, the CDR3 is TGCAGTGCTAGAGGAAGACAGTCGGGGGCCAACGTCCTGACTTTC. This rearrangement joins TRBV20-1 to TRBJ2-6; perhaps TRBD1 as D (5 bases). Trimming took off 1 base at V and 4 bases at J, with 11 bases between the two ends. CDR3 length equals 15 residues. Germline V lookup: CDR1 DFQATT, CDR2 SNEGSKA (reference sequence).